These 31 T cell receptor beta chains were all obtained from the same sample, sequenced in a study of control samples from healthy donors and cancer patients (dated by TCRdb to about 2020). Library preparation employed the immunoSEQ multiplex PCR assay. In its TCRdb copy, this immuneACCESS table keeps in-frame sequences only and misses some clones. Where compared with another copy, unresolved V genes explain less than half of these, and the others have no known cause. The sample yields some 190,000 clones; about nine tenths were counted once. Approximately 1.8% of the sample belongs to the ten largest clones. Sample: blood. The receptors derive from a man aged 25-45 years in good health.

V and J are TRBV12-3 or TRBV12-4 and TRBJ2-3; the D is unclear. The V gene lost 8 bases and the J gene lost 0 bases, with 3 bases spanning the gap. The CDR3 has 11 residues. The CDR3 DNA sequence: TGTGCCAGCGTCAGCACAGATACGCAGTATTTT. Protein sequence: CASVSTDTQYF.

This chain links TRBV5-1 with TRBJ2-1, with 9 bases lining up with TRBD2. Looked up from germline, CDR1 is SGHRS and CDR2 is YFSETQ. V was pared by 4 bases and J by 3 bases, with 8 bases of the junction left unmatched. The CDR3 covers 16 residues. CDR3 in amino acids: CASSGGTSRYYNEQFF. CDR3 in DNA: TGCGCCAGCAGCGGCGGGACTAGCCGATACTACAATGAGCAGTTCTTC. Using reference TRBV5-1 and TRBJ2-1 for the parts outside the CDR3, the full variable domain is KAGVTQTPRYLIKTRGQQVTLSCSPISGHRSVSWYQQTPGQGLQFLFEYFSETQRNKGNFPGRFSGRQFSNSRSEMNVSTLELGDSALYLCASSGGTSRYYNEQFFGPGTRLTVL.

J is TRBJ2-1 and V is TRBV12-5, with TRBD2 matching over 15 bases. The junction had 11 bases not matched to a gene; V was cut back by 4 bases and J by 4 bases. This CDR3 is 19 amino acids long. Germline assignment: CDR1 LGHNT and CDR2 FRNRAP. The CDR3: CASGSPPGLAGGPYNEQFF. The CDR3 coding sequence is TGTGCTAGTGGTTCCCCTCCGGGACTAGCGGGGGGCCCATACAATGAGCAGTTCTTC. The entire variable domain, with the rest obtained from reference TRBV12-5 and TRBJ2-1, is as follows: DARVTQTPRHKVTEMGQEVTMRCQPILGHNTVFWYRQTMMQGLELLAYFRNRAPLDDSGMPKDRFSAEMPDATLATLKIQPSEPRDSAVYFCASGSPPGLAGGPYNEQFFGPGTRLTVL.

The chain joins TRBV10-2 to TRBJ1-2; TRBD1 might be the D (5 bases). Trimming shortened V by 5 bases and J by 6 bases, and 10 bases separated the two germline ends. The CDR3 consists of 12 residues. Germline V gives CDR1 WSHSY, CDR2 SAAADI. CDR3: CASSLGENGYTF. CDR3 nucleotide sequence: TGCGCCAGCAGTCTAGGGGAAAATGGCTACACCTTC.

This clone came up a few times. The chain links TRBV7-9 to TRBJ2-7; 10 positions match TRBD1. The germline gives CDR1 SEHNR, CDR2 FQNEAQ (reference sequence). CDR3 length equals 16 residues. The trim removed 4 bases at V and 2 bases at J, leaving 8 bases unmatched. CDR3 bases: TGTGCCAGCAGCTCCCGCTGGGACAGGGGTCCCTACGAGCAGTACTTC. It is translated as CASSSRWDRGPYEQYF.

V and J are TRBV19 and TRBJ2-1; 7 nucleotides line up with TRBD1. J lost 7 bases, V lost 5 bases, and 8 bases had no gene match. The germline CDR1 and CDR2 sequences are LNHDA and SQIVND (reference sequence). The CDR3 extends over 14 amino acids. CDR3 amino acids: CASSPGQVINEQFF. Written as DNA, the CDR3 is TGTGCCAGTAGTCCCGGACAGGTCATTAATGAGCAGTTCTTC. Looking up the rest from reference TRBV19 and TRBJ2-1 gives the full variable domain: DGGITQSPKYLFRKEGQNVTLSCEQNLNHDAMYWYRQDPGQGLRLIYYSQIVNDFQKGDIAEGYSVSREKKESFPLTVTSAQKNPTAFYLCASSPGQVINEQFFGPGTRLTVL.

This sequence joins TRBV7-2 and TRBJ2-4; D not certain. Trimming stripped 4 bases from V and 3 bases from J, with 4 bases between. The CDR3 extends over 12 amino acids. Germline loops: CDR1 SGHTA, CDR2 FQGNSA. The CDR3 protein is CASSSYKNIQYF. Here the CDR3 DNA reads TGTGCCAGCAGCTCCTACAAAAACATTCAGTACTTC.

This sequence joins TRBV3-1 (or the pseudogene TRBV3-2) and TRBJ2-3; TRBD2 matches at 9 bases. The CDR3 runs to 15 residues. The V gene end was trimmed by 2 bases and the J gene end by 10 bases; junction bases not matched to a gene: 10. Germline V gene lookup returns CDR1 LGHDT and CDR2 YNNKEL (reference sequence). CDR3 protein: CASSQSGLALGAQYF. In DNA form, the CDR3 reads TGTGCCAGCAGCCAATCGGGACTAGCCTTGGGGGCGCAGTATTTT.

The chain recombines TRBV4-1 with TRBJ2-1; D possibly uses TRBD1 or TRBD2 (5 bases each). The V and J ends lost 6 bases and 3 bases respectively, with 18 bases between them. The germline V gene encodes CDR1 MGHRA and CDR2 YSYEKL. This CDR3 region has 16 residues. The CDR3 region has the DNA TGCGCCAGCAGTCGAATGAGGGACCAGATCTACAATGAGCAGTTCTTC. Translated, it gives CASSRMRDQIYNEQFF.

CDR3 bases: TGTGCCACCAGCGGGGCGGACGGGGAGCTGTTTTTT. Protein: CATSGADGELFF. The gene calls are TRBV24-1 and TRBJ2-2; D is perhaps TRBD1 or TRBD2 (5 bases each). The CDR3 is 12 amino acids. V gave up 7 bases and J gave up 7 bases, with 9 bases separating them. Germline CDR1 reads KGHDR; CDR2 reads SFDVKD.

The chain joins TRBV28 to TRBJ2-5; 9 nucleotides agree with TRBD1. The trim removed 5 bases at V and 5 bases at J, leaving 21 bases unmatched. Germline-derived CDR1 and CDR2 are MDHEN and SYDVKM. The CDR3 sequence is 19 residues long. The CDR3 loop is CASSVLDRGSTPTWETQYF. The CDR3 DNA reads TGTGCCAGCAGTGTTCTGGACAGGGGTTCTACCCCAACGTGGGAGACCCAGTACTTC.

The V and J genes are TRBV7-9 and TRBJ2-3, with TRBD2 matching 10 bases. Germline V lookup: CDR1 SEHNR, CDR2 FQNEAQ (reference sequence). V lost 3 bases, J lost 3 bases, and 3 bases stayed unmatched. CDR3 length equals 15 residues. CDR3 sequence: CASSFPSGGTDTQYF. The CDR3 DNA sequence: TGTGCCAGCAGCTTTCCTAGCGGGGGAACAGATACGCAGTATTTT.

The count of this clone is one. The genes are TRBV20-1 and TRBJ2-3, with D hard to call. Germline CDR1 reads DFQATT; CDR2 reads SNEGSKA (reference sequence). CDR3 length: 17 amino acids. The ends were cut back, 3 bases at V and 4 bases at J, with 23 bases in the middle. The chain's CDR3 is CSASSSQKYSIPDTQYF. The CDR3 DNA reads as TGCAGTGCTAGTAGCAGCCAAAAATATTCTATCCCAGATACGCAGTATTTT.

The chain joins TRBV19 to TRBJ1-5; the match to TRBD1 covers 8 bases. Germline V CDR1 and CDR2: LNHDA, SQIVND (reference sequence). The CDR3 consists of 16 residues. Trimming removed 5 bases from V and 1 base from J; junction bases left unmatched: 7. The CDR3 loop reads CASSATTGESNQPQHF. The DNA of the CDR3 is TGTGCCAGTAGTGCCACGACAGGGGAGAGCAATCAGCCCCAGCATTTT.

In this sample, this clone turned up once. The CDR3 DNA is TGCGCCAGCAGCCAAGAGGCCCCCAGGCCCCAGCATTTT. This sequence encodes CASSQEAPRPQHF. This rearrangement joins TRBV4-1 to TRBJ1-5; unclear D gene. V was cut by 0 bases and J by 9 bases, with 9 bases left in between. Looked up from germline, CDR1 is MGHRA and CDR2 is YSYEKL. The CDR3 consists of 13 residues.

The chain uses TRBV3-1 (or the pseudogene TRBV3-2) and TRBJ2-3, with D possibly TRBD2 on 6 matching bases. The CDR3 consists of 16 residues. V lost 1 base, J lost 1 base, and 12 bases lay in between. Looked up from germline, CDR1 is LGHDT and CDR2 is YNNKEL (reference sequence). The CDR3 DNA reads TGTGCCAGCAGCCAAGTGGGGGGAAGACGCACAGATACGCAGTATTTT. It encodes CASSQVGGRRTDTQYF.

The J gene is TRBJ1-6, the V gene TRBV19; maybe TRBD1 (6 bases). Germline V gene data show CDR1 as LNHDA and CDR2 as SQIVND (reference sequence). The CDR3 spans 14 residues. Trimming pared 3 bases from V and 7 bases from J, leaving 10 bases between. In nucleotides, the CDR3 is TGTGCCAGTAGTATTCAGGGGCAGAATTCACCCCTCCACTTT. Its protein product is CASSIQGQNSPLHF.

CDR3 DNA: TGTGCCAGCAAAGTCGGGACAGGGGGCGTATACGAGCAGTACTTC. This encodes CASKVGTGGVYEQYF. The V call is TRBV2, the J call TRBJ2-7, with 12 bases matching TRBD1. Per the germline V gene, CDR1 is SNHLY and CDR2 is FYNNEI. With 7 bases clipped from V and 4 bases from J, the junction kept 8 bases outside the gene matches. The CDR3 is 15 amino acids.

CDR3 residues: CAISEGTGRKTYNSPLHF. Here the CDR3 DNA reads TGTGCCATCAGTGAGGGGACAGGACGGAAAACCTATAATTCACCCCTCCACTTT. The chain recombines TRBV10-3 with TRBJ1-6; TRBD1 matches 8 bases. V shed 2 bases, J shed 2 bases, and the junction held 8 bases outside the gene matches. The CDR3 is 18 residues long. The germline V gene encodes CDR1 ENHRY and CDR2 SYGVKD.

The sample holds a few counts of this clone. The V and J genes are TRBV15 and TRBJ1-1; D remains unclear. The CDR3 runs to 12 residues. Germline values: CDR1 LNHNV, CDR2 YYDKDF (reference sequence). Trimming left V 3 bases short and J 4 bases short, with 6 bases between. Here the CDR3 reads CATSSRATEAFF. In DNA form, the CDR3 reads TGTGCCACCAGCAGCCGGGCCACTGAAGCTTTCTTT. Using reference TRBV15 and TRBJ1-1 for the parts outside the CDR3, the full variable domain is DAMVIQNPRYQVTQFGKPVTLSCSQTLNHNVMYWYQQKSSQAPKLLFHYYDKDFNNEADTPDNFQSRRPNTSFCFLDIRSPGLGDTAMYLCATSSRATEAFFGQGTRLTVV.

This clone was detected only once. The genes are TRBV5-1 and TRBJ1-1, with a possible D match to TRBD1 (5 bases). This CDR3 is built from 15 residues. V was trimmed by 5 bases and J by 6 bases, leaving 20 bases between them. The germline gives CDR1 SGHRS, CDR2 YFSETQ. The CDR3 loop is CASSEGLALIAEAFF. The CDR3 DNA reads TGCGCCAGCAGTGAGGGGCTCGCCCTTATCGCTGAAGCTTTCTTT.

CDR3 nucleotide sequence: TGTGCCAGCAGCCCGGGGTGGACAGGGTCCTACGAGCAGTACTTC. It translates to CASSPGWTGSYEQYF. V and J are TRBV9 and TRBJ2-7; TRBD1 aligns across 8 bases. The germline gives CDR1 SGDLS, CDR2 YYNGEE. The CDR3 contains 15 residues. V was pared by 4 bases and J by 1 base, with 7 bases of the junction left unmatched.

This chain uses TRBV3-1 (or the pseudogene TRBV3-2) with TRBJ2-7, with 9 positions matching TRBD2. Per the germline V gene, CDR1 is LGHDT and CDR2 is YNNKEL (reference sequence). Unmatched junction bases numbered 4, after V lost 5 bases and J lost 2 bases. The CDR3 contains 14 residues. In DNA, the CDR3 is TGTGCCAGCAGCGCGGGGGGGACGACCTACGAGCAGTACTTC. Its protein is CASSAGGTTYEQYF.

The chain uses TRBV5-6 and TRBJ1-1; TRBD1 matches 8 bases. Germline trimming cut 4 bases from V and 5 bases from J; bases unmatched to any gene: 7. Germline V CDR1 and CDR2: SGHDT, YYEEEE. This CDR3 is built from 14 residues. CDR3 residues: CASSPIDRGTEAFF. Written as DNA, the CDR3 is TGTGCCAGCAGCCCGATAGACAGGGGAACTGAAGCTTTCTTT.

The chain carries TRBV30 and TRBJ1-2; the D gene is possibly TRBD1 (6 bases). Germline V lookup: CDR1 GTSNPN, CDR2 SVGIG (reference sequence). This CDR3 has 13 residues. Between the trimmed V and J ends, which lost 8 bases and 1 base, there was a span of 14 bases. The CDR3 loop reads CAGEGGNNYGYTF. Written as DNA, the CDR3 is TGTGCCGGGGAGGGGGGGAATAACTATGGCTACACCTTC.

This chain uses TRBV10-2 with TRBJ2-7; D could derive from TRBD1 or TRBD2 (6 bases each). V was cut by 7 bases and J by 5 bases, with 27 bases left in between. The CDR3 length is 17 residues. CDR1 is WSHSY and CDR2 is SAAADI in the germline V gene. The CDR3 loop reads CASKLYSRAPGGDEQYF. The CDR3 nucleotides read TGCGCCAGCAAACTCTACTCTAGGGCCCCCGGGGGCGACGAGCAGTACTTC.

The rearrangement uses TRBV21-1 and TRBJ2-7; the DNA was not used to check the table's D call, TRBD1. TRBV21-1 is tagged as a pseudogene. The length of the CDR3 is 15 residues. CDR3: CASSSRTPCSYEQYF. The CDR3 DNA follows: TGTGCCAGCAGCTCACGTACACCCTGCTCCTACGAGCAGTACTTC.

V is TRBV5-1 and J is TRBJ1-1, with 7 positions matching TRBD1. With V trimmed by 0 bases and J by 1 base, 0 bases remained unmatched. This CDR3 is built from 14 residues. Germline CDR1 SGHRS, CDR2 YFSETQ. CDR3 in DNA: TGCGCCAGCAGCTTGGACAGGGGGAACACTGAAGCTTTCTTT. Translating it yields CASSLDRGNTEAFF.

The genes are TRBV27 and TRBJ2-7, with D uncertain. The CDR3 runs to 13 residues. Germline CDR1 and CDR2: MNHEY and SMNVEV (reference sequence). The V gene lost 5 bases and the J gene lost 4 bases, with 12 bases spanning the gap. The CDR3 DNA sequence: TGTGCCAGCAGTGCGGTTGCACCATACGAGCAGTACTTC. This codes for CASSAVAPYEQYF.

CDR3 residues: CASSSRWYQVNSFLHF. CDR3 sequence (DNA): TGTGCCAGCAGCTCACGCTGGTATCAAGTTAATTCATTCCTCCACTTT. The chain joins TRBV7-2 to TRBJ1-6; D not resolved. CDR3 length: 16 amino acids. The germline V gene has CDR1 SGHTA and CDR2 FQGNSA. V lost 4 bases, J lost 15 bases, and 25 bases lay in between.

The V call is TRBV12-5, the J call TRBJ2-7, with a tentative D call TRBD2 (7 bases). The CDR3 contains 14 residues. From germline, CDR1 is LGHNT and CDR2 FRNRAP. Deletions cut 8 bases from V and 3 bases from J, with 17 bases between. The CDR3 DNA sequence: TGTGCTAGTTTCCTAGGGGGGGGCCTCTACGAGCAGTACTTC. Protein: CASFLGGGLYEQYF.